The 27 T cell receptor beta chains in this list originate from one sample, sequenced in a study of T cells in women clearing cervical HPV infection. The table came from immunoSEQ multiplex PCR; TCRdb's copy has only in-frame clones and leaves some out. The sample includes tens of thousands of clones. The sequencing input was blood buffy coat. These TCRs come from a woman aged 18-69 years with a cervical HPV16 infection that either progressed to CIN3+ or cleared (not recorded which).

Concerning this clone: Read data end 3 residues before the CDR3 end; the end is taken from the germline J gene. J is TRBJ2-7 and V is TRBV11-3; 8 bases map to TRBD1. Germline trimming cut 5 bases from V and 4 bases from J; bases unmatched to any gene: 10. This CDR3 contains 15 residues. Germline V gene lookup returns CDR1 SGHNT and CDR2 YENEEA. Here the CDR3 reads CASSARGQGAYEQYF. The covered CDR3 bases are TGTGCCAGCAGCGCACGGGGCCAGGGGGCATACGAG.

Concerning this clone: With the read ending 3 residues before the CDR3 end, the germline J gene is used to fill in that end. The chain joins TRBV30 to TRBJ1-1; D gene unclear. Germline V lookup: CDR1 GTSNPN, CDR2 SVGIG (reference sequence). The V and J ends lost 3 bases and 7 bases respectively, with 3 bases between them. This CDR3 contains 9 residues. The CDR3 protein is CAWSVEAFF. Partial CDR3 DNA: TGTGCCTGGAGCGTTGAA. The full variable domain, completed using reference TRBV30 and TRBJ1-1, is SQTIHQWPATLVQPVGSPLSLECTVEGTSNPNLYWYRQAAGRGLQLLFYSVGIGQISSEVPQNLSASRPQDRQFILSSKKLLLSDSGFYLCAWSVEAFFGQGTRLTVV.

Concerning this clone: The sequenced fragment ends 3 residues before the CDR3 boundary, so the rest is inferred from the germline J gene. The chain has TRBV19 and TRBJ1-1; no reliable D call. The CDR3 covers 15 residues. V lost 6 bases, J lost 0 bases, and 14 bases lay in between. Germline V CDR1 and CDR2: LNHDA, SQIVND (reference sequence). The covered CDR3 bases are TGTGCCAGTAGCCCCCAGGCAGGAGTGAACACTGAA. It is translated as CASSPQAGVNTE. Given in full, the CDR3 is CASSPQAGVNTEAFF.

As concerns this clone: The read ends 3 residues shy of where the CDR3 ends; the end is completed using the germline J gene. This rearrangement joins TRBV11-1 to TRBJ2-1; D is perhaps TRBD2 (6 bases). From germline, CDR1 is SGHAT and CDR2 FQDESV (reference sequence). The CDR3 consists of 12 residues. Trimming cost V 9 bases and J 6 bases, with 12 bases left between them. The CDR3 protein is CASSSGLNEQFF. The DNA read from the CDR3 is TGTGCCAGTAGCAGCGGGCTCAATGAG.

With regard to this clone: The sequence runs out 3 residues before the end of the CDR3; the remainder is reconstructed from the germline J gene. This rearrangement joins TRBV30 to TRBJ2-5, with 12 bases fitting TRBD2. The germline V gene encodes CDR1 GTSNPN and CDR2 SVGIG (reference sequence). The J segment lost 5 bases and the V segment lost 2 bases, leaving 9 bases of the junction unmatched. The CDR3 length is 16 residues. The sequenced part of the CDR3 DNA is TGTGCCTGGAGTAGCGGGACTAGCGGGTCAGGGGAGACC. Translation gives CAWSSGTSGSGET. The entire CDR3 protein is CAWSSGTSGSGETQYF.

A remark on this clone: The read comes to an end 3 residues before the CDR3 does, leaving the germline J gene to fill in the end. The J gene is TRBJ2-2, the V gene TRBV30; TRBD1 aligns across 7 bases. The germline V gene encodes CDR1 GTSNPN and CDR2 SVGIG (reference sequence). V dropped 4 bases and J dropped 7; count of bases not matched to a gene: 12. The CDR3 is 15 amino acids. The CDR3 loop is CAWINQGGAGGELFF. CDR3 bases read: TGTGCCTGGATTAACCAAGGGGGCGCCGGCGGGGAG.

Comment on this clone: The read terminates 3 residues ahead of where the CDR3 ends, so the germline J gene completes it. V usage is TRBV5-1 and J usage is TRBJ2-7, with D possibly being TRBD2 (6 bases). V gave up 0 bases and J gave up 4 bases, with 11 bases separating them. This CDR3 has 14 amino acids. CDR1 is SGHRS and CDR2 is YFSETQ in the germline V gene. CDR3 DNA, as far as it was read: TGCGCCAGCAGCTTGGCCGGTAGCGGTTACGAG. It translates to CASSLAGSGYE. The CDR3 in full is CASSLAGSGYEQYF.

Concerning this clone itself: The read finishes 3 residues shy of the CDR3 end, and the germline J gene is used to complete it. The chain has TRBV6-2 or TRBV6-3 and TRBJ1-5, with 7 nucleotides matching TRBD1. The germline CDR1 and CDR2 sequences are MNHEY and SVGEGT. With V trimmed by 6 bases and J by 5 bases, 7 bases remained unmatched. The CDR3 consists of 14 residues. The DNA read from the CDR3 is TGTGCCAGCAGAGCAACAGGGGAAGATCAGCCC. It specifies CASRATGEDQP. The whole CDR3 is CASRATGEDQPQHF.

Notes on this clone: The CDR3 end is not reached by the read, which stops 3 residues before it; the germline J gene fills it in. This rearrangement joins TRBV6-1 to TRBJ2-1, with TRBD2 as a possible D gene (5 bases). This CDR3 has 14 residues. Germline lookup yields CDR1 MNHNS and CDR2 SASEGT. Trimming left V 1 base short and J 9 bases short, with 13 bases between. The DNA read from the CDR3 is TGTGCCAGCAGTGAAGAACTAGGAATTGGTGAG. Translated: CASSEELGIGE. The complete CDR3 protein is CASSEELGIGEQFF.

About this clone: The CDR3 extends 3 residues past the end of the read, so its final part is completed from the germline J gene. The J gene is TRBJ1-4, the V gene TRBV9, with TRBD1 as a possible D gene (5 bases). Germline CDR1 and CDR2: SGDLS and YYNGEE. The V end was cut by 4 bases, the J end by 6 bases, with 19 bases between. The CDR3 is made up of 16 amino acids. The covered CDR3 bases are TGTGCCAGCAGCTCTTCCCAAGGGTCCAGGGATGAAAAA. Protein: CASSSSQGSRDEK. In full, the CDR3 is CASSSSQGSRDEKLFF. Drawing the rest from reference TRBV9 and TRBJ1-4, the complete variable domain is DSGVTQTPKHLITATGQRVTLRCSPRSGDLSVYWYQQSLDQGLQFLIQYYNGEERAKGNILERFSAQQFPDLHSELNLSSLELGDSALYFCASSSSQGSRDEKLFFGSGTQLSVL.

Partial CDR3 DNA: TGTGCCAGCAGCTTAGGTAGTGCCTATGGC. It codes for CASSLGSAYG. The CDR3 reads in full as CASSLGSAYGYTF. The J gene is TRBJ1-2, the V gene TRBV7-9; D gene unclear. The observed sequence ends 3 residues before the CDR3 terminus, with the missing tail filled in from the germline J gene. CDR3 length equals 13 residues. Germline V lookup: CDR1 SEHNR, CDR2 FQNEAQ (reference sequence). Trimming removed 1 base from V and 4 bases from J, with 7 bases in between. Complete variable domain (other parts from reference TRBV7-9 and TRBJ1-2): DTGVSQNPRHKITKRGQNVTFRCDPISEHNRLYWYRQTLGQGPEFLTYFQNEAQLEKSRLLSDRFSAERPKGSFSTLEIQRTEQGDSAMYLCASSLGSAYGYTFGSGTRLTVV.

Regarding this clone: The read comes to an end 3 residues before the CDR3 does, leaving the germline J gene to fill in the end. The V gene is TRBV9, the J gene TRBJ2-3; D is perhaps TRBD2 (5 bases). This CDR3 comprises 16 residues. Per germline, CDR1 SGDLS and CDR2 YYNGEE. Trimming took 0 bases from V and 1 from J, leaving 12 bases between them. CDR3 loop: CASSVEILARTDTQYF. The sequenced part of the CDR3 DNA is TGTGCCAGCAGCGTAGAGATCCTAGCTCGCACAGATACG.

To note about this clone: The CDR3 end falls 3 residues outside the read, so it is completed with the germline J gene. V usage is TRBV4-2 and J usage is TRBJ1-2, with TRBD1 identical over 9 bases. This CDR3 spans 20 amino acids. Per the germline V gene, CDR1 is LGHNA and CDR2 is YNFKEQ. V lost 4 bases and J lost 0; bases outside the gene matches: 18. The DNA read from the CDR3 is TGTGCCAGCAGCCCCCGTCCCCGGGACAGGGTTTTAGCTGCTAACTATGGC. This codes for CASSPRPRDRVLAANYG. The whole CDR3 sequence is CASSPRPRDRVLAANYGYTF.

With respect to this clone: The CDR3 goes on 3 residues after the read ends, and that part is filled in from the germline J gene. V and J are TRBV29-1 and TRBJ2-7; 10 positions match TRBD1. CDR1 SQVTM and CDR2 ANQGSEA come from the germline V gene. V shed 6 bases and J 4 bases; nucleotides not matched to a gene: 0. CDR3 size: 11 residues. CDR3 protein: CSVDRGYEQYF. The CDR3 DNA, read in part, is TGCAGCGTGGACAGGGGGTACGAG.

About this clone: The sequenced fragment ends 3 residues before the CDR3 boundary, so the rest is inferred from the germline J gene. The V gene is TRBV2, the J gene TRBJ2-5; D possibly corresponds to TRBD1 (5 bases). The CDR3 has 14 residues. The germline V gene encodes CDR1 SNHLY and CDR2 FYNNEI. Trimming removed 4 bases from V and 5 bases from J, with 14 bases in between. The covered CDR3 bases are TGTGCCAGCAGTGTGCCAGGGTCGGCGGAGACC. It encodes CASSVPGSAET. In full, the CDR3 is CASSVPGSAETQYF.

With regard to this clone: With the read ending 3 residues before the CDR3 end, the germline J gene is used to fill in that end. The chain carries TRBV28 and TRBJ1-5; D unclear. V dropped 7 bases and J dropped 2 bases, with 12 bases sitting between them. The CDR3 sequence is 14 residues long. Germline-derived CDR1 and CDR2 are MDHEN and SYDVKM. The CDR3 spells CASTQQLGNQPQHF. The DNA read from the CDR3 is TGTGCCAGCACCCAACAGTTAGGCAATCAGCCC.

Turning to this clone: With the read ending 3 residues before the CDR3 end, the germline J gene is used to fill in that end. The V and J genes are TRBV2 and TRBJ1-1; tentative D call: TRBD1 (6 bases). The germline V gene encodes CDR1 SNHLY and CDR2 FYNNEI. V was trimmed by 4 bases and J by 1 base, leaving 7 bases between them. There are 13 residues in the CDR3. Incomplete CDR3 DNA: TGTGCCAGCAGTGCAGGGGAGAACACTGAA. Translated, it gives CASSAGENTE. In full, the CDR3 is CASSAGENTEAFF.

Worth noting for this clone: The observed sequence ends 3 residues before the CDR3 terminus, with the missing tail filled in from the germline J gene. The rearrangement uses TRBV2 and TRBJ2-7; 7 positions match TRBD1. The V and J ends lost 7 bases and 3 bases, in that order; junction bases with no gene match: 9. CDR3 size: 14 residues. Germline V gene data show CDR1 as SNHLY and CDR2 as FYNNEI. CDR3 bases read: TGTGCCAGCAAGGCCGGGACAGCCTTCTACGAG. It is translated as CASKAGTAFYE. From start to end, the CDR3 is CASKAGTAFYEQYF.

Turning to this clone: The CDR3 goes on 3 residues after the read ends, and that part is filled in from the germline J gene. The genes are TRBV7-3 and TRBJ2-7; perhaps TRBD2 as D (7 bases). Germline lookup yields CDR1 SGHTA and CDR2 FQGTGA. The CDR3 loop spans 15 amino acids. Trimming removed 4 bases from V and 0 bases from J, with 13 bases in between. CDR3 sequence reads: CASSWGGGNSYEQYF. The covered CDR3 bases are TGTGCCAGCAGCTGGGGCGGGGGCAACTCCTACGAG.

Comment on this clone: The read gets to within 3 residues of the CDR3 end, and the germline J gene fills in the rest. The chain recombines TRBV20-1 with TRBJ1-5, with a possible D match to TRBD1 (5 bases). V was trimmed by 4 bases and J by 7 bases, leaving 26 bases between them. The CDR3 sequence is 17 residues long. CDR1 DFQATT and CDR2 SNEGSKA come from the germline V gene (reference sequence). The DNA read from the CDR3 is TGCAGTGCTACCGCGGGGGGGTCCCGAGCGGCGGGACAGCCC. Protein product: CSATAGGSRAAGQP. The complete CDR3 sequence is CSATAGGSRAAGQPQHF.

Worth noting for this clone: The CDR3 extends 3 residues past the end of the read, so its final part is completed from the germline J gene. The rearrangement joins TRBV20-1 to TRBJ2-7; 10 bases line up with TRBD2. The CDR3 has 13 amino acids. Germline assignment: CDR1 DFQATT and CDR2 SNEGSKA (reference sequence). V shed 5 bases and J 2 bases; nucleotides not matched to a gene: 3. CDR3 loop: CSARTSGTYEQYF. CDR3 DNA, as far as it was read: TGCAGTGCTCGGACTAGCGGAACCTACGAG.

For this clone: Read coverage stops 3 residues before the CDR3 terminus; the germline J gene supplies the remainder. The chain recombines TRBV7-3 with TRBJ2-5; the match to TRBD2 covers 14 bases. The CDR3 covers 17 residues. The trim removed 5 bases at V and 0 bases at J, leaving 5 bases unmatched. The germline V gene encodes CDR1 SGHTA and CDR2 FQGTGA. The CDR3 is CASSEGTSGGYQETQYF. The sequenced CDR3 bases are TGTGCCAGCAGCGAGGGGACTAGCGGGGGTTACCAAGAGACC.

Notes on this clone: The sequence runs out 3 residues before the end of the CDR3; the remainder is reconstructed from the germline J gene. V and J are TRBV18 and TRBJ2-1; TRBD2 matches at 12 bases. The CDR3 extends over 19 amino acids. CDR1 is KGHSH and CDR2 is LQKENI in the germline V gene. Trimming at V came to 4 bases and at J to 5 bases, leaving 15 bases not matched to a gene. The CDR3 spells CASSRRLAGAEGVNNEQFF. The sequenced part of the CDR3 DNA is TGTGCCAGCTCACGAAGACTAGCGGGAGCCGAGGGGGTAAACAATGAG.

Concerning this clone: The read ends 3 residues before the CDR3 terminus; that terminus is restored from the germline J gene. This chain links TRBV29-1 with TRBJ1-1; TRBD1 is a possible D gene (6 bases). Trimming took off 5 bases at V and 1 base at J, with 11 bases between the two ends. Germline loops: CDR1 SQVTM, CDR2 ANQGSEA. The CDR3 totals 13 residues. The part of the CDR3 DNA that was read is TGCAGCGTTAACAGGGAGGCGAACACTGAA. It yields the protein CSVNREANTE. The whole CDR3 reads CSVNREANTEAFF.

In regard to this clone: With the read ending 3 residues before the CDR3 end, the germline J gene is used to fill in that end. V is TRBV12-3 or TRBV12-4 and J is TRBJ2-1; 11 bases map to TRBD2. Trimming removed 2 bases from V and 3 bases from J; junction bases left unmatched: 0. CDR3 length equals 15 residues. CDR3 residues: CASSLLAGGYNEQFF. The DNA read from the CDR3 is TGTGCCAGCAGTTTACTAGCGGGGGGCTACAATGAG.

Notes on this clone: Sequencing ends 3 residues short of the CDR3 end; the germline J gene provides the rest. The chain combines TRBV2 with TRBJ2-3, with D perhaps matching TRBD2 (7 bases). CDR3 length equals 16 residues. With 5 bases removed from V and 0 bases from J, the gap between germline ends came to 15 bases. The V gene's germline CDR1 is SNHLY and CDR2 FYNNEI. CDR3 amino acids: CASSPEAGASTDTQYF. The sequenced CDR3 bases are TGTGCCAGCAGTCCGGAGGCGGGGGCGAGCACAGATACG.

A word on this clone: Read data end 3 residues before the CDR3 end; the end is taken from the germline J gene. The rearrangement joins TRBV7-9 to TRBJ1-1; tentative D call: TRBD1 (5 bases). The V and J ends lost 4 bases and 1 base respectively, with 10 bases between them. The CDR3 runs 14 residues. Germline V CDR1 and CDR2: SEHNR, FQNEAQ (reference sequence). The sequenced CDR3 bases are TGTGCCAGCAGCTCAGGACACCCGAACACTGAA. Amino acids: CASSSGHPNTE. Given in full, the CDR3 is CASSSGHPNTEAFF. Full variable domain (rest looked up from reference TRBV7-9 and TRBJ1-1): DTGVSQNPRHKITKRGQNVTFRCDPISEHNRLYWYRQTLGQGPEFLTYFQNEAQLEKSRLLSDRFSAERPKGSFSTLEIQRTEQGDSAMYLCASSSGHPNTEAFFGQGTRLTVV.